A single T cell receptor beta chain is shown here with its context. The antigen remains undetermined. This record comes from a study of T cell repertoires in cytomegalovirus infection. Study as a whole: Both a matching HLA type and CMV infection were indicated by public TCR beta signatures.

V dropped 6 bases and J dropped 0 bases, with 13 bases sitting between them. The germline gives CDR1 SEHNR, CDR2 FQNEAQ (reference sequence). The CDR3 spans 15 residues. Findings of the study overall: Cumulative public TCR beta family frequency identified CMV carriers with the relevant HLA.

TCRdb reprocessed the reads via MiXCR and lists one record per CDR3 protein. The sample records some 940,000 distinct CDR3 sequences, roughly a third being singletons. This chain links TRBV7-9 with TRBJ2-3; no definite D call. The clonotype originates from a human donor in good health (CMV status not recorded). Some clones in this sample may be carry-over from other donors' samples. Specimen: cultured CD8+ T cells from PBMCs, collected from culture after CMV antigen stimulation. CDR3 nucleotide sequence: TGTGCCAGCAGTTCGCTAGGGAAGAGCACAGATACGCAGTATTTT. Translation gives CASSSLGKSTDTQYF.